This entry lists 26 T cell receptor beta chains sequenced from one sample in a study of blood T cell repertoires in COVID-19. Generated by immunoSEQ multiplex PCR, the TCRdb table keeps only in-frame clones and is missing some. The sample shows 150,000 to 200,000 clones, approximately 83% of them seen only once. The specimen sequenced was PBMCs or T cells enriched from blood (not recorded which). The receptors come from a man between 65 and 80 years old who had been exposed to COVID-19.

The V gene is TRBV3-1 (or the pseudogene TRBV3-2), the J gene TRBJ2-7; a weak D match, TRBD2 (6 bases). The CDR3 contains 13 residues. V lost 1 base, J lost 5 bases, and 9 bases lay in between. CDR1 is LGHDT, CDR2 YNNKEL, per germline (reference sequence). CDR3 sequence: CASSQAGVNEQYF. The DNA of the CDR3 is TGTGCCAGCAGCCAAGCGGGGGTCAACGAGCAGTACTTC.

CDR3 nucleotides: TGTGCCAGCAGCGAGACTACCCCTAGCTCCTACAATGAGCAGTTCTTC. The encoded protein is CASSETTPSSYNEQFF. V gene TRBV9 combines with J gene TRBJ2-1; D may be TRBD2 (5 bases). CDR3 length: 16 residues. With 3 bases removed from V and 0 bases from J, the gap between germline ends came to 13 bases. The germline CDR1 and CDR2 sequences are SGDLS and YYNGEE.

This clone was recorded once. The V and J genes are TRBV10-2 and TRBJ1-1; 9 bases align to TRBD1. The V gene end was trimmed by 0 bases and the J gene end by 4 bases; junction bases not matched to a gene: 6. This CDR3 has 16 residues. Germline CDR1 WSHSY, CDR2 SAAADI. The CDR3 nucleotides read TGCGCCAGCAGTGAGTCCAGTACAGGGGGCGGCACTGAAGCTTTCTTT. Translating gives CASSESSTGGGTEAFF.

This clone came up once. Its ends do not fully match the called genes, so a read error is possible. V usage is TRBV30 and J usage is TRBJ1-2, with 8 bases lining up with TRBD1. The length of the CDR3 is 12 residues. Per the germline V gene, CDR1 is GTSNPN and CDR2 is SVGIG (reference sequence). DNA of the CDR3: TGTGCCTCCGAGGGGGACAGGCCTAACTTCGCCTTC. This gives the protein CASEGDRPNFAF.

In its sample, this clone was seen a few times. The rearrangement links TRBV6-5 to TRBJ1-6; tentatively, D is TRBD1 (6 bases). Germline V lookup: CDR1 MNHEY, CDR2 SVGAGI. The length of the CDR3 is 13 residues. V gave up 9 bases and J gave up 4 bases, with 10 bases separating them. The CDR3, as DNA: TGTGCCAGTAGGGGGGGGTATAATTCACCCCTCCACTTT. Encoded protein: CASRGGYNSPLHF.

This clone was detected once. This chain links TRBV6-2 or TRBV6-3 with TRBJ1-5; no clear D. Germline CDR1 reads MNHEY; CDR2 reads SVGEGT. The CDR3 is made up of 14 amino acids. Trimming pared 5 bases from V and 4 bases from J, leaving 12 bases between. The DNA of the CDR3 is TGTGCCAGCAGTAAGACTAGGCCTAATCAGCCCCAGCATTTT. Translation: CASSKTRPNQPQHF.

CDR3 residues: CASYLGHLNEKLFF. The CDR3 coding sequence is TGTGCCAGCTATTTGGGACATCTTAATGAAAAACTGTTTTTT. The rearrangement uses TRBV5-5 and TRBJ1-4; a weak D match, TRBD1 (6 bases). There are 14 residues in the CDR3. V shed 7 bases and J shed 4 bases, with 14 bases lying between them. In germline, CDR1 is SGHKS, CDR2 YYEKEE (reference sequence).

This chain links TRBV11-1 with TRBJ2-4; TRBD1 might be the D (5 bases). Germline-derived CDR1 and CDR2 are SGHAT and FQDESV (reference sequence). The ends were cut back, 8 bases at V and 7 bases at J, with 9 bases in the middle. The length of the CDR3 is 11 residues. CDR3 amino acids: CASGAGNIQYF. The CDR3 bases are TGTGCCAGCGGGGCTGGGAACATTCAGTACTTC.

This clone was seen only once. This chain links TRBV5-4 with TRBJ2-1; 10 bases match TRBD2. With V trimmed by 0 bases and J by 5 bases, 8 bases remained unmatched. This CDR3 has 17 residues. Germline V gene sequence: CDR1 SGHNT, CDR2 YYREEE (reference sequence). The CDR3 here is CASSLVVRTSGHNEQFF. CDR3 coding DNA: TGTGCCAGCAGCTTGGTTGTTCGGACTAGCGGCCACAATGAGCAGTTCTTC. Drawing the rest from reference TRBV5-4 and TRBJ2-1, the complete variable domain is ETGVTQSPTHLIKTRGQQVTLRCSSQSGHNTVSWYQQALGQGPQFIFQYYREEENGRGNFPPRFSGLQFPNYSSELNVNALELDDSALYLCASSLVVRTSGHNEQFFGPGTRLTVL.

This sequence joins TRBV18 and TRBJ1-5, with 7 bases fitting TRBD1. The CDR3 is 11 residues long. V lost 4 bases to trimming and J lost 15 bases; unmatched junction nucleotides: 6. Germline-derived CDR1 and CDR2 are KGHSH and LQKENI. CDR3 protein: CASSLGTVWHF. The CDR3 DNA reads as TGTGCCAGCTCACTTGGGACAGTATGGCATTTT. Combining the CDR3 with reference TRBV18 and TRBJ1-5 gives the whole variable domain NAGVMQNPRHLVRRRGQEARLRCSPMKGHSHVYWYRQLPEEGLKFMVYLQKENIIDESGMPKERFSAEFPKEGPSILRIQQVVRGDSAAYFCASSLGTVWHFGDGTRLSIL.

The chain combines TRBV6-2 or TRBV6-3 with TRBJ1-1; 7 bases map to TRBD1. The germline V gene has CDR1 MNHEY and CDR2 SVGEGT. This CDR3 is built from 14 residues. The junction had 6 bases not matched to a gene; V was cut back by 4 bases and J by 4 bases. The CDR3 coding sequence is TGTGCCAGCAGTTCATCGACAGGGATCACTGAAGCTTTCTTT. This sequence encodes CASSSSTGITEAFF.

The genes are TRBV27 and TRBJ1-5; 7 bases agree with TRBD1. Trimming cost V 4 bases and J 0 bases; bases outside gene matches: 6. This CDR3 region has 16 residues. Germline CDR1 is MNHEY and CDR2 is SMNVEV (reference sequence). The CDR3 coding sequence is TGTGCCAGCAGTTCCCAGGGGGATGGTAGCAATCAGCCCCAGCATTTT. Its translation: CASSSQGDGSNQPQHF.

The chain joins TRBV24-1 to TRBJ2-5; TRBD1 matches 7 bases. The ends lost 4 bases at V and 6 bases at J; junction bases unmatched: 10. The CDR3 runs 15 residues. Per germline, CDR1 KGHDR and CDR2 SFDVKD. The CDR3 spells CATSDITGTEKTQYF. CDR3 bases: TGTGCCACCAGTGACATAACCGGGACAGAGAAGACCCAGTACTTC.

CDR3 region: CASKTPSGGANPLGDTQYF. CDR3 DNA sequence: TGTGCCAGCAAGACCCCTAGCGGGGGGGCGAACCCCCTGGGTGATACGCAGTATTTT. The rearrangement joins TRBV2 to TRBJ2-3; 12 bases are shared with TRBD2. From germline, CDR1 is SNHLY and CDR2 FYNNEI. V was pared by 7 bases and J by 6 bases, with 20 bases of the junction left unmatched. This CDR3 comprises 19 residues. Together with reference TRBV2 and TRBJ2-3, the CDR3 gives the full variable domain: EPEVTQTPSHQVTQMGQEVILRCVPISNHLYFYWYRQILGQKVEFLVSFYNNEISEKSEIFDDQFSVERPDGSNFTLKIRSTKLEDSAMYFCASKTPSGGANPLGDTQYFGPGTRLTVL.

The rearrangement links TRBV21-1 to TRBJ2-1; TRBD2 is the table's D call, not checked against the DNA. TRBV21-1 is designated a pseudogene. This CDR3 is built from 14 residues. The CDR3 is CASTGAGRLNEQFF. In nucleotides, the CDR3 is TGTGCCAGCACAGGAGCGGGGAGACTCAATGAGCAGTTCTTC.

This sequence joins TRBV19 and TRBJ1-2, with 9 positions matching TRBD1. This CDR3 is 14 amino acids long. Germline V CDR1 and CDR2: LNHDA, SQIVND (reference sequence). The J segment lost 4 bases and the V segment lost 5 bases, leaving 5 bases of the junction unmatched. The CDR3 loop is CASSAMTGGYGYTF. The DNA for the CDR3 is TGTGCCAGTAGTGCTATGACAGGGGGCTATGGCTACACCTTC.

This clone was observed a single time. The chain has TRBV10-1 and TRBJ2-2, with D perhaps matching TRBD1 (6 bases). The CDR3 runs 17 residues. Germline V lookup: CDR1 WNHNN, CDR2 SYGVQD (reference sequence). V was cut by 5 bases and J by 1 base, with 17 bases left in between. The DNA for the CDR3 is TGCGCCAGCAGTCCCCCCAGGGGCTGCTTGAACACCGGGGAGCTGTTTTTT. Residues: CASSPPRGCLNTGELFF.

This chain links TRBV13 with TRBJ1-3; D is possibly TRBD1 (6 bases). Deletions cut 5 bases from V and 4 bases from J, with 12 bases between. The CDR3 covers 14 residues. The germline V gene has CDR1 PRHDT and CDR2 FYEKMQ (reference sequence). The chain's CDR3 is CASSLRTVGNTIYF. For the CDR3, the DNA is TGTGCCAGCAGCCTCAGGACAGTAGGAAACACCATATATTTT.

Written as DNA, the CDR3 is TGTGCCAGTAGTACAAGCCTACTAGCGGGATTAGGAGATACGCAGTATTTT. Its translation: CASSTSLLAGLGDTQYF. V is TRBV19 and J is TRBJ2-3; TRBD2 aligns across 10 bases. Germline CDR1 is LNHDA and CDR2 is SQIVND (reference sequence). The CDR3 is made up of 17 amino acids. The ends lost 4 bases at V and 5 bases at J; junction bases unmatched: 12.

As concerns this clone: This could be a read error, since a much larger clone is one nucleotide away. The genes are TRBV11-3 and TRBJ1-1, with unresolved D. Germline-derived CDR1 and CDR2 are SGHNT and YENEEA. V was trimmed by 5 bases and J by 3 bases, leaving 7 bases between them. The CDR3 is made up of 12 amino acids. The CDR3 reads CASSPGDTEAFF. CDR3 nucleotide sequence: TGTGCCAGCAGCCCCGGGGACACTGAAGCTTTCTTT.

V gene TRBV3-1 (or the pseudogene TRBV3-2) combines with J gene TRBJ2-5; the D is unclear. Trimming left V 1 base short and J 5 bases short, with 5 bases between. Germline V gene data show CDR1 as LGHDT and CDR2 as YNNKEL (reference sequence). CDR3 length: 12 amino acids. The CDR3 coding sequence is TGTGCCAGCAGCCAAGTCCGGGAGACCCAGTACTTC. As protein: CASSQVRETQYF.

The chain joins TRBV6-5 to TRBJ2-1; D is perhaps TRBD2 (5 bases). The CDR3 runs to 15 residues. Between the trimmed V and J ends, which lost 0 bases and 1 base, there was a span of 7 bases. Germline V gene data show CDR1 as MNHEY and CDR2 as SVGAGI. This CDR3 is CASSYSGVSYNEQFF. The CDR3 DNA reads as TGTGCCAGCAGTTACTCCGGGGTTTCCTACAATGAGCAGTTCTTC.

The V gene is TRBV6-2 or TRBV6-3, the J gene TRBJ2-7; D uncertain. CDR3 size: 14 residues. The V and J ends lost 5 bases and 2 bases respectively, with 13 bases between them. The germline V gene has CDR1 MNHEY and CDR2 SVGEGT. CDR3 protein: CASSGTVLPYEQYF. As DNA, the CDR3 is TGTGCCAGCAGTGGAACAGTCCTTCCCTACGAGCAGTACTTC.

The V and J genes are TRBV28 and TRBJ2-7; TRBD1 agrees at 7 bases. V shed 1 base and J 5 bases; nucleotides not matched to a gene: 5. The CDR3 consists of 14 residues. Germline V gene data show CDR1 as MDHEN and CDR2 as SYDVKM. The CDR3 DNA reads TGTGCCAGCAGTTTATCAGGGACAGAAAACGAGCAGTACTTC. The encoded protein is CASSLSGTENEQYF.

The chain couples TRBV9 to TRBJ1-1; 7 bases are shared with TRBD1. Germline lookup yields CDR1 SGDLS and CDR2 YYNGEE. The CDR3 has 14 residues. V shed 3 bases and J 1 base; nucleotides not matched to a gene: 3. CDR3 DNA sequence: TGTGCCAGCAGCGGGGGACAGCCGAACACTGAAGCTTTCTTT. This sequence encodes CASSGGQPNTEAFF.

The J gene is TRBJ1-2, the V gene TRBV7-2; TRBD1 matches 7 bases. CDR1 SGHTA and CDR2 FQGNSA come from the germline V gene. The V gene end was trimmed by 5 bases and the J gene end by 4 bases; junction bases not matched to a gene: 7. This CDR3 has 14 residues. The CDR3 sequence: CASSPQTGSYGYTF. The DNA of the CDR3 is TGTGCCAGCAGCCCACAGACAGGGTCCTATGGCTACACCTTC.